The present T cell receptor beta chain was sequenced within a study of regulatory T cells in long-lasting Graves disease. For the study at large: Graves' cases, newly diagnosed, had used antithyroid drugs under 3 months.

Study-level points and caveats: Segments TRBV28, TRBJ1-2 and TRBJ2-5 showed preferential usage in persistent disease. A limited number of samples was an acknowledged limitation.

About this clonotype itself: As yet, its antigen is unknown.

Construction of TCR beta libraries relied on iRepertoire HTBI primers and on Arm-PCR targeting CDR3 regions. Via MiXCR, TCRdb re-called the multiplex PCR reads, giving one row per CDR3 protein. The repertoire consists of roughly 420,000 distinct CDR3 sequences, with around 15% occurring once and the leading ten covering around 11%. The CDR3 runs to 14 residues. Trimming pared 2 bases from V and 0 bases from J, leaving 7 bases between. CDR1 and CDR2 (germline): SEHNR, FQNEAQ (reference sequence). Time point in this sample: newly diagnosed GD, antithyroid drugs for less than 3 months. Making the TCR library involved RNA that had been extracted from PBMCs. This sample was also put to use in a study of T cells in Graves' hyperthyroidism and ophthalmopathy.

This receptor was taken from a young woman with Graves disease. The rearrangement uses TRBV7-9 and TRBJ1-2; D is undetermined. This specimen was peripheral blood mononuclear cells (PBMCs), taken at new diagnosis, from a patient treated with antithyroid drugs. The CDR3 nucleotides are TGTGCCAGCAGCTTAAACCTCCCTAACTATGGCTACACCTTC. Its protein is CASSLNLPNYGYTF.